The entry below gives a single TCR beta chain sequence along with its context. The antigen this receptor binds is unknown. Per-nucleotide qualities are absent, and no much larger clonotype sits a single base away. This entry comes from a study of T cell responses to AZD1222 COVID-19 vaccine (dated by TCRdb to the early 2020s). For the wider study: A total of about 240 trial participants underwent TCR sequencing, of whom about 210 received two doses of AZD1222 and around 26 received two doses of the MenACWY control vaccine. Enrollment into the trials was organized by age into subgroups of 18-55, 56-69 and 70-plus years, and those subgroups contained roughly 140, 27 and 60 TCR-sequenced participants, respectively. Paper-wide results and their limitations: The 56-69-year group was small, and its depth increase did not reach significance, likely because of low power. Reportedly, almost half of the unique spike-specific TCRs recognized epitopes lying outside the regions that are mutated in the B.1.351 and B.1.1.7 variants. Because no samples from the day 14 peak response were available, repertoires could be characterized only after the peak T cell response. After two AZD1222 doses, spike-specific TCR breadth and depth were significantly higher than at day 0 and than in MenACWY recipients. The whole spike protein was spanned by vaccine-associated CD4 TCRs, and dominant responses were seen in regions 160-218 and 743-854. Conclusions about previously exposed vaccinees are limited, since just 6 or 7 AZD1222 recipients were seropositive for SARS-CoV-2 at baseline. Participants were mostly white British, with more females than males. The authors suggested clonal diversity may have been underestimated.

Sample time point, as interpreted from the label and publication: about 28 days (+/-7) after the second vaccine dose. Because spike-specific TCR depth and breadth did not differ between the two schedules, AZD1222 recipients who got a second dose at roughly 4 weeks were pooled with those who got a second dose at roughly 12 weeks. Vaccinee samples were obtained from the UK trials COV001 and COV002, which included a single-blind randomized controlled phase 2/3 trial of AZD1222 (ChAdOx1 nCoV-19) in healthy adults. Trial participant PBMC samples were collected at day 0 and day 28 after the second dose for TCRbeta chain sequencing. Spanning cysteine to phenylalanine, the CDR3 consists of 14 amino acids. Only the CDR3 DNA stays, 42 bases, in frame from base 1. Via the germline V gene, CDR1 is SGDLS and CDR2 YYNGEE. The V end loses 4 bases and the J end loses 2 bases, and a stretch of 13 bases separates them.

The CDR3 regions of human TCRbeta chains were analyzed by immunosequencing. As for the authors' bioinformatics: TCRs in the repertoires were compared against a reference library of SARS-CoV-2-specific TCRs that had been generated with the MIRA antigen-specificity platform. Breadth was defined as the fraction of unique TCRs that were SARS-CoV-2-associated, and depth was defined as the fraction of total T cells that were SARS-CoV-2-associated. Each spike-specific TCR was assigned to its reactive spike region and to a CD4 or CD8 class using the MIRA data. Log10-transformed breadth and depth values were compared by one-way ANOVA with Sidak's multiple comparisons tests. TCRdb carries this immuneACCESS record with in-frame sequences only. Its versions omit some clonotypes, under half of them owing to an unresolved V gene in the studies checked, with the rest unexplained. That table furnishes V, J and clone size, whereas the DNA furnished D and trimming. The sample includes 100,000 to 150,000 clones, with roughly 92% observed a single time. Jointly, the top ten make up around 1.1% of the sample.

Sequencing was performed on peripheral blood, taken 28 days after the second AZD1222 dose. The chain links TRBV9 with TRBJ2-7; tentative D gene TRBD1, with 6 bases matching. This TCR came from an adult who received the AZD1222 COVID-19 vaccine. The CDR3 corresponds to CASSSGATPYEQYF. Here is the DNA: TGTGCCAGCAGCTCAGGGGCGACCCCCTACGAGCAGTACTTC.